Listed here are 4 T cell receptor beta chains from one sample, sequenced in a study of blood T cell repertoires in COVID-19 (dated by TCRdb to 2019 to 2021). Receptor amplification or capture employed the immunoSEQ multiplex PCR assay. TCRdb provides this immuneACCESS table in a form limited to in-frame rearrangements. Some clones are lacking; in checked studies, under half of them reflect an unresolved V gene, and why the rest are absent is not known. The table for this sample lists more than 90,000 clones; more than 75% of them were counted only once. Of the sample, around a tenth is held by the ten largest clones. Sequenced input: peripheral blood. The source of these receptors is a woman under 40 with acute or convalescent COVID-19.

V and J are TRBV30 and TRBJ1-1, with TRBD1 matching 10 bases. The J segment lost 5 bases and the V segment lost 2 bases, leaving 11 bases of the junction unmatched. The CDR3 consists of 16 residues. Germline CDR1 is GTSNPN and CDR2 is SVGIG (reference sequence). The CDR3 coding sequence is TGTGCCTGGAGTTATCGGGACAGGGGTATAAGAACTGAAGCTTTCTTT. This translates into CAWSYRDRGIRTEAFF.

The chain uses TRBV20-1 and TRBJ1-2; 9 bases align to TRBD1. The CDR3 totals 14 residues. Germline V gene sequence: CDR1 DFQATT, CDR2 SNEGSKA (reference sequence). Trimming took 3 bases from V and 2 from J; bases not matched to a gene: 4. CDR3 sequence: CSASEGTGNYGYTF. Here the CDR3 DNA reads TGCAGTGCTAGTGAAGGGACAGGGAACTATGGCTACACCTTC.

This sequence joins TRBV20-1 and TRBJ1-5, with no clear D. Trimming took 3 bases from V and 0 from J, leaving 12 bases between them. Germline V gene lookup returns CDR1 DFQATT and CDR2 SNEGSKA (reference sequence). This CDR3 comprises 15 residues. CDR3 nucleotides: TGCAGTGCTAGTCTGAGTTTATATAGCAATCAGCCCCAGCATTTT. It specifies CSASLSLYSNQPQHF.

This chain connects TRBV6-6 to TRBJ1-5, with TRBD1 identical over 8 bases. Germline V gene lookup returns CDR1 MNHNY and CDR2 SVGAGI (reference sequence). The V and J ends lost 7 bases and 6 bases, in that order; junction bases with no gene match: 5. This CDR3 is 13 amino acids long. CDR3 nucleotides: TGTGCCAGCAAAGGACAGGGCGGTCAGCCCCAGCATTTT. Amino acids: CASKGQGGQPQHF.